Listed below are T cell receptor beta chains from one sample, sequenced in a study of regulatory T cells in long-lasting Graves disease. TCRdb ran MiXCR on the multiplex PCR reads and lists one entry per CDR3 protein. In the table there are a few hundred thousand distinct CDR3 sequences, 23% of which are singletons. Here the sequenced sample was peripheral blood mononuclear cells (PBMCs), taken when the disease was refractory, from a patient treated with antithyroid drugs. These receptors were taken from a female donor with Graves disease. The CDR3 runs from the conserved cysteine through the conserved F or W. Not all rows give a size; the values are once, few, many and, for expanded clones, a class.

V gene,J gene,clone size,CDR3 length,CDR3 protein
TRBV7-2,TRBJ2-7,NA,14,CASSPDGSSYEQYF
TRBV27,TRBJ1-2,many,18,CASSLLRGGGSANYGYTF
TRBV12-5,TRBJ1-1,many,19,CASGLAINGTGARRSEAFF
TRBV30,TRBJ1-5,NA,13,CAWSLAANQPQHF
TRBV6-2/TRBV6-3,TRBJ2-2,many,16,CASSYEGTANTGELFF
TRBV7-2,TRBJ2-5,NA,14,CASSVGLAAETQYF
TRBV2,TRBJ2-7,many,13,CASTPAGNYEQYF
TRBV5-1,TRBJ2-2,NA,14,CASSLEGGIGELFF
TRBV5-1,TRBJ1-2,NA,13,CASSLPGSYGYTF
TRBV20-1,TRBJ1-2,few,11,CSVGAVYGYTF
TRBV30,TRBJ2-2,NA,13,CAWSRQAIGELFF
TRBV7-2,TRBJ2-5,few,15,CASSLDLRVQETQYF
TRBV7-2,TRBJ2-2,many,14,CASSPKPNTGELFF
TRBV7-2,TRBJ2-5,NA,13,CASTRGVGETQYF
TRBV12-3/TRBV12-4,TRBJ1-2,NA,14,CASRLGQGLHGYTF
TRBV29-1,TRBJ1-1,NA,13,CSVGQGRNTEAFF
TRBV20-1,TRBJ1-1,few,14,CSACRGDLNTEAFF
TRBV20-1,TRBJ1-3,many,16,CSARDQDPSTGNTIYF
TRBV2,TRBJ1-2,NA,16,CASSQESPGSNYGYTF
TRBV12-3/TRBV12-4,TRBJ1-5,many,17,CASSTGTGVYSNQPQHF
TRBV15,TRBJ1-1,few,13,CATSRDLQGLAFF